These 28 T cell receptor beta chains originate from one sample sequenced in a study of cytomegalovirus exposure and HLA in healthy donors. The PCR used 60 Vbeta and 13 Jbeta primers. The method was immunoSEQ multiplex PCR; TCRdb's version includes in-frame clones alone and lacks a portion of them. The data show some 190,000 clones, roughly 80% seen once. Material for sequencing was PBMCs. Receptors originate from a man between 40 and 49 years old in good health and CMV-seronegative.

J is TRBJ1-5 and V is TRBV7-3, with a tentative D call TRBD1 (6 bases). This CDR3 contains 16 residues. V was clipped by 1 base and J by 2 bases, with 12 bases between them. Germline CDR1 and CDR2: SGHTA and FQGTGA. The CDR3 DNA sequence: TGTGCCAGCAGCTTAATTGGGGGGGGCGGCAATCAGCCCCAGCATTTT. Amino acids: CASSLIGGGGNQPQHF.

The chain uses TRBV9 and TRBJ1-1; no definite D call. The CDR3 has 14 amino acids. Germline loops: CDR1 SGDLS, CDR2 YYNGEE. The V end lost 3 bases, the J end lost 11 bases, and 20 bases lay between the germline ends. As DNA, the CDR3 is TGTGCCAGCAGCGCCAGCATTACCGGGATAGGTGCTTTCTTT. This codes for CASSASITGIGAFF.

The chain recombines TRBV28 with TRBJ2-7; D not certain. CDR3 length: 15 amino acids. Per the germline V gene, CDR1 is MDHEN and CDR2 is SYDVKM. V gave up 4 bases and J gave up 3 bases, with 16 bases separating them. CDR3 in DNA: TGTGCCAGCAGTTCTAGATGGCAGAACCACTACGAGCAGTACTTC. Translated, it gives CASSSRWQNHYEQYF.

The chain recombines TRBV4-2 with TRBJ2-7; 7 nucleotides agree with TRBD2. The CDR3 extends over 14 amino acids. The junction had 6 bases not matched to a gene; V was cut back by 4 bases and J by 3 bases. Germline CDR1 LGHNA, CDR2 YNFKEQ. Written as DNA, the CDR3 is TGTGCCAGCAGCCCTCCGGGGGGTGACTACGAGCAGTACTTC. Its protein product is CASSPPGGDYEQYF.

The CDR3: CASSLNSGSGGPPGETQYF. DNA of the CDR3: TGTGCCAGCAGCTTAAATAGTGGGAGCGGGGGCCCACCCGGGGAGACCCAGTACTTC. V gene TRBV7-6 combines with J gene TRBJ2-5; 8 bases agree with TRBD2. The junction had 19 bases not matched to a gene; V was cut back by 2 bases and J by 5 bases. There are 19 residues in the CDR3. The germline CDR1 and CDR2 sequences are SGHVS and FNYEAQ.

Only one count was recorded for this clone. The J gene is TRBJ2-1, the V gene TRBV28; D unclear. The germline CDR1 and CDR2 sequences are MDHEN and SYDVKM. This CDR3 comprises 14 residues. The V end lost 1 base, the J end lost 4 bases, and 8 bases lay between the germline ends. The CDR3 region is CASSLFGRYNEQFF. The DNA for the CDR3 is TGTGCCAGCAGTTTATTTGGCAGGTACAATGAGCAGTTCTTC.

This clone has just one count. The chain uses TRBV7-9 and TRBJ2-7; D might be TRBD1 (6 bases). V was clipped by 0 bases and J by 4 bases, with 13 bases between them. This CDR3 is built from 15 residues. Germline assignment: CDR1 SEHNR and CDR2 FQNEAQ (reference sequence). Here the CDR3 DNA reads TGTGCCAGCAGCTTAGCCGAGACAGGCAGATACGAGCAGTACTTC. Its protein is CASSLAETGRYEQYF.

J is TRBJ2-7 and V is TRBV28, with D unclear. Trimming pared 2 bases from V and 3 bases from J, leaving 5 bases between. Germline CDR1 reads MDHEN; CDR2 reads SYDVKM. The CDR3 loop spans 12 amino acids. CDR3 nucleotides: TGTGCCAGCAGTTTAGTTTACTACGAGCAGTACTTC. Amino acid sequence: CASSLVYYEQYF.

This clone was detected once. The chain combines TRBV7-2 with TRBJ1-2; TRBD1 agrees at 10 bases. The length of the CDR3 is 15 residues. CDR1 is SGHTA, CDR2 FQGNSA, per germline. Trimming cost V 2 bases and J 6 bases; bases outside gene matches: 6. The CDR3 loop reads CASSLYRDRGDGYTF. The CDR3 bases are TGTGCCAGCAGCTTATACCGGGACAGGGGAGATGGCTACACCTTC.

J is TRBJ1-3 and V is TRBV10-3, with 8 bases lining up with TRBD1. CDR1 and CDR2 from the germline V gene are ENHRY and SYGVKD. CDR3 length: 14 residues. J gave up 2 bases and V 3 bases, and 0 bases lay outside the gene matches. CDR3: CAISEQGAGNTIYF. CDR3 in DNA: TGTGCCATCAGTGAACAGGGGGCTGGAAACACCATATATTTT.

The CDR3 bases are TGTGCCAGCAGCTTTGGGACTAGCGGGAGGGTCTTTAGCTCCTACAATGAGCAGTTCTTC. It translates to CASSFGTSGRVFSSYNEQFF. V usage is TRBV11-3 and J usage is TRBJ2-1, with 16 bases fitting TRBD2. The V gene's germline CDR1 is SGHNT and CDR2 YENEEA. This CDR3 is built from 20 residues. With V trimmed by 3 bases and J by 0 bases, 8 bases remained unmatched.

This chain links TRBV28 with TRBJ2-2; 8 nucleotides agree with TRBD2. V was clipped by 8 bases and J by 3 bases; unmatched bases: 8. The CDR3 length is 15 residues. Germline-derived CDR1 and CDR2 are MDHEN and SYDVKM. In DNA form, the CDR3 reads TGTGCCAGCTTCCGGGGAGCGGGAGACACCGGGGAGCTGTTTTTT. It yields the protein CASFRGAGDTGELFF.

V usage is TRBV13 and J usage is TRBJ1-2; 7 positions agree with TRBD1. From germline, CDR1 is PRHDT and CDR2 FYEKMQ (reference sequence). The CDR3 consists of 14 residues. The trim removed 5 bases at V and 6 bases at J, leaving 9 bases unmatched. The CDR3, as DNA: TGTGCCAGCAGCCTCCGACAGGGTGATCATGGCTACACCTTC. This sequence encodes CASSLRQGDHGYTF.

This clone showed up just a few times. The V call is TRBV6-1, the J call TRBJ1-4, with TRBD1 matching 8 bases. The CDR3 totals 13 residues. The germline V gene encodes CDR1 MNHNS and CDR2 SASEGT. V shed 10 bases, J shed 8 bases, and the junction held 9 bases outside the gene matches. The CDR3 DNA reads TGTGCCACCAGGGACAGGCCAAAGGAAAAACTGTTTTTT. This encodes CATRDRPKEKLFF.

This clone was seen only once. J is TRBJ1-2 and V is TRBV28, with no clear D. Trimming left V 3 bases short and J 4 bases short, with 9 bases between. Germline V gives CDR1 MDHEN, CDR2 SYDVKM. CDR3 length: 13 amino acids. The CDR3 protein is CASSLTTSYGYTF. The CDR3 nucleotides read TGTGCCAGCAGTTTGACAACCTCCTATGGCTACACCTTC.

The genes are TRBV18 and TRBJ1-2; 7 bases are shared with TRBD1. In germline, CDR1 is KGHSH, CDR2 LQKENI. With V trimmed by 0 bases and J by 4 bases, 5 bases remained unmatched. This CDR3 is 15 amino acids long. The DNA of the CDR3 is TGTGCCAGCTCACCACCCCCTCCAGGGGGCTATGGCTACACCTTC. Amino acid sequence: CASSPPPPGGYGYTF.

This chain connects TRBV7-9 to TRBJ2-7, with 7 bases aligning to TRBD2. Germline values: CDR1 SEHNR, CDR2 FQNEAQ (reference sequence). Trimming cost V 2 bases and J 0 bases; bases outside gene matches: 7. The CDR3 covers 16 residues. CDR3 in amino acids: CASSLSWGGSSYEQYF. For the CDR3, the DNA is TGTGCCAGCAGCTTATCATGGGGGGGGAGCTCCTACGAGCAGTACTTC. Together with reference TRBV7-9 and TRBJ2-7, the CDR3 gives the full variable domain: DTGVSQNPRHKITKRGQNVTFRCDPISEHNRLYWYRQTLGQGPEFLTYFQNEAQLEKSRLLSDRFSAERPKGSFSTLEIQRTEQGDSAMYLCASSLSWGGSSYEQYFGPGTRLTVT.

This chain links TRBV27 with TRBJ2-7; 10 bases fit TRBD1. Germline assignment: CDR1 MNHEY and CDR2 SMNVEV (reference sequence). J gave up 0 bases and V 3 bases, and 2 bases lay outside the gene matches. The CDR3 consists of 15 residues. The CDR3 reads CASSFGQGGSYEQYF. As DNA, the CDR3 is TGTGCCAGCAGTTTCGGACAGGGGGGCTCCTACGAGCAGTACTTC.

The gene calls are TRBV9 and TRBJ2-5; possibly TRBD1 for D (6 bases). The CDR3 loop spans 13 amino acids. Germline V gene lookup returns CDR1 SGDLS and CDR2 YYNGEE. Trimming took 4 bases from V and 7 from J, leaving 14 bases between them. The CDR3 is CASSFLGAGTQYF. For the CDR3, the DNA is TGTGCCAGCAGCTTTTTGGGGGCCGGGACCCAGTACTTC.

The V and J genes are TRBV27 and TRBJ2-7, with TRBD1 matching 8 bases. The J segment lost 3 bases and the V segment lost 10 bases, leaving 11 bases of the junction unmatched. The CDR3 is made up of 14 amino acids. The germline gives CDR1 MNHEY, CDR2 SMNVEV (reference sequence). The CDR3 region is CATAYGQGDYEQYF. DNA of the CDR3: TGTGCCACCGCCTACGGACAGGGAGACTACGAGCAGTACTTC.

The chain is built from TRBV9 and TRBJ2-1, with 15 positions matching TRBD2. CDR3 size: 19 residues. V shed 5 bases and J 5 bases; nucleotides not matched to a gene: 14. From germline, CDR1 is SGDLS and CDR2 YYNGEE. DNA of the CDR3: TGTGCCAGCAGTGCCCGTCCCGGGACTAGCGGGAGGATTAACAATGAGCAGTTCTTC. Translating it yields CASSARPGTSGRINNEQFF.

The rearrangement uses TRBV27 and TRBJ2-6, with TRBD1 matching over 8 bases. The CDR3 covers 18 residues. V trimming: 5 bases; J trimming: 0 bases; junction bases outside the gene matches: 9. Germline assignment: CDR1 MNHEY and CDR2 SMNVEV (reference sequence). CDR3 residues: CASSPDRAYLSGANVLTF. The CDR3 nucleotides are TGTGCCAGCAGTCCGGACAGGGCATATCTCTCTGGGGCCAACGTCCTGACTTTC.

This sequence joins TRBV30 and TRBJ2-7; 9 nucleotides agree with TRBD2. There are 15 residues in the CDR3. Trimming took 2 bases from V and 7 from J; bases not matched to a gene: 12. From germline, CDR1 is GTSNPN and CDR2 SVGIG (reference sequence). DNA for the CDR3: TGTGCCTGGAGTTTAGTCGGCGGGAGGGGTCCAGAGCAGTACTTC. Its protein is CAWSLVGGRGPEQYF.

The genes are TRBV11-2 and TRBJ2-7; D might be TRBD1 (6 bases). This CDR3 comprises 16 residues. The germline V gene encodes CDR1 SGHAT and CDR2 FQNNGV. V was pared by 7 bases and J by 4 bases, with 23 bases between. The CDR3, as DNA: TGTGCCAGCATCACCTCCGGGACATTCGGACCTTACGAGCAGTACTTC. Translated, it gives CASITSGTFGPYEQYF.

The CDR3 region has the DNA TGTGCCACGGAGGGGTCCCCCTACAATGAGCAGTTCTTC. The encoded protein is CATEGSPYNEQFF. V gene TRBV19 combines with J gene TRBJ2-1, with D perhaps matching TRBD2 (6 bases). Trimming removed 10 bases at V and 2 bases at J, with 12 bases between. The CDR3 sequence is 13 residues long. Germline loops: CDR1 LNHDA, CDR2 SQIVND (reference sequence).

This chain connects TRBV4-3 to TRBJ2-1; the match to TRBD2 covers 11 bases. J gave up 9 bases and V 5 bases, and 9 bases lay outside the gene matches. This CDR3 is 15 amino acids long. Germline CDR1 is LGHNA and CDR2 is YSLEER. CDR3 amino acids: CASSGRIAGGGEQFF. The CDR3 nucleotides are TGCGCCAGCAGCGGTCGCATAGCGGGAGGGGGTGAGCAGTTCTTC.

The gene calls are TRBV4-2 and TRBJ1-2; D possibly corresponds to TRBD1 (5 bases). This CDR3 comprises 13 residues. CDR1 LGHNA and CDR2 YNFKEQ come from the germline V gene. Trimming left V 8 bases short and J 7 bases short, with 17 bases between. Here the CDR3 DNA reads TGTGCCAGCGAAGGAGGGGAGGCGGGTGGCTACACCTTC. Translation: CASEGGEAGGYTF.

The rearrangement uses TRBV7-2 and TRBJ1-6; D is perhaps TRBD1 (5 bases). This CDR3 contains 15 residues. Germline values: CDR1 SGHTA, CDR2 FQGNSA. V dropped 5 bases and J dropped 3 bases, with 11 bases sitting between them. CDR3 region: CASSLGGDYNSPLHF. The DNA for the CDR3 is TGTGCCAGCAGCCTGGGGGGGGACTATAATTCACCCCTCCACTTT.